The clone carrying this T cell receptor beta chain is termed large (0.1 to 1%). Its specificity is not known. Noted time point: sample taken at primary tumor resection. The donor group consisted of roughly 70 patients who had untreated, early-stage non-small cell lung cancer. Unsorted samples of tumor, nontumor lung or frozen PBMC had their whole RNA sequenced. Deletions cut 2 bases from V and 3 bases from J, with 12 bases between. The CDR3 totals 15 residues. Germline CDR1 MNHEY, CDR2 SVGAGI. The data were taken from a study of spatial heterogeneity in lung cancer. Study in general: Beta-chain sequences consistently outnumbered alpha-chain sequences in detection. On average, each unique TCR and UMI combination appeared more than ten times in raw reads.

A single record per CDR3 protein comes from TCRdb applying MiXCR to the 5' RACE reads. The table includes about 2,700 distinct CDR3 sequences, approximately 10% detected once. Regarding the study as a whole: Intratumoral expanded alpha and beta TCR counts were found to track tumor mutation counts.

Source: lung tumor tissue, taken at surgery. The sequence derives from a female donor with early-stage non-small cell lung cancer. The V and J genes are TRBV6-5 and TRBJ2-3, with D possibly matching TRBD2 (6 bases). The CDR3 protein is CASSYVAGSTDTQYF. CDR3 nucleotide sequence: TGTGCCAGCAGTTACGTGGCGGGAAGTACAGATACGCAGTATTTT.